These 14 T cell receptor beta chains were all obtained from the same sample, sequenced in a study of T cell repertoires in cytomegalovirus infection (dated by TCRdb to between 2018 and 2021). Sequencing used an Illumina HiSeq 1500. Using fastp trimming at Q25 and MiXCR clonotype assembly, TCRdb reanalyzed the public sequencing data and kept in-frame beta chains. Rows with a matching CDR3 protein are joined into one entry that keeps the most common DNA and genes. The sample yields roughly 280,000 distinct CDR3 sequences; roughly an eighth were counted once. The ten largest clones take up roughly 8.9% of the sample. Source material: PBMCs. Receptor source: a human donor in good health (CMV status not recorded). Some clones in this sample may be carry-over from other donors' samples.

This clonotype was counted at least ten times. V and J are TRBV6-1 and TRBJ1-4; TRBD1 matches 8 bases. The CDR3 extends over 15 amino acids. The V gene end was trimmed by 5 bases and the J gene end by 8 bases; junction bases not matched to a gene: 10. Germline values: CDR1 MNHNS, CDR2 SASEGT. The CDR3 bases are TGTGCCAGCAGTCGTCGGACAGGGATCGGCGAAAAACTGTTTTTT. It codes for CASSRRTGIGEKLFF.

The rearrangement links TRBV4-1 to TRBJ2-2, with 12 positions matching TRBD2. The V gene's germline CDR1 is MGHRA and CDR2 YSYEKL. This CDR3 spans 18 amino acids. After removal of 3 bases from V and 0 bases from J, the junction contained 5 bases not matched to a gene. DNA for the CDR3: TGCGCCAGCAGCCATGGCGGACTAGCGGGACCGAACACCGGGGAGCTGTTTTTT. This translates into CASSHGGLAGPNTGELFF.

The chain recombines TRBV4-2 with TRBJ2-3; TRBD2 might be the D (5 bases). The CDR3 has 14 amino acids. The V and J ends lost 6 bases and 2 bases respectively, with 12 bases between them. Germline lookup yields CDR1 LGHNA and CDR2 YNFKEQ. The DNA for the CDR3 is TGTGCCAGCAGGGAAGCGGAGACCACAGATACGCAGTATTTT. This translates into CASREAETTDTQYF.

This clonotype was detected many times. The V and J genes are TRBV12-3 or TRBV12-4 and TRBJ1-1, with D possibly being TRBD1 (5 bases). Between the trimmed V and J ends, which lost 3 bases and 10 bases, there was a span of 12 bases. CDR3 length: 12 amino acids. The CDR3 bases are TGTGCCAGCAGTTTTGGGGGGACCGGAGCTTTCTTT. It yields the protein CASSFGGTGAFF.

DNA for the CDR3: TGCAGTGCTAGAGGACGGGCTGCCTACGAGCAGTACTTC. Translation gives CSARGRAAYEQYF. The chain couples TRBV20-1 to TRBJ2-7, with no clear D. Germline lookup yields CDR1 DFQATT and CDR2 SNEGSKA (reference sequence). V shed 1 base and J shed 2 bases, with 9 bases lying between them. The length of the CDR3 is 13 residues.

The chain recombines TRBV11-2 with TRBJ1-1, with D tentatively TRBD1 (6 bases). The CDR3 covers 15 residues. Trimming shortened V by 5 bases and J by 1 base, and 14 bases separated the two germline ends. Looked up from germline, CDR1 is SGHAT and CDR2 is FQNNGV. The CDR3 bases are TGTGCCAGCAGCCCCCAGGGGAATTCGAACACTGAAGCTTTCTTT. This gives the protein CASSPQGNSNTEAFF.

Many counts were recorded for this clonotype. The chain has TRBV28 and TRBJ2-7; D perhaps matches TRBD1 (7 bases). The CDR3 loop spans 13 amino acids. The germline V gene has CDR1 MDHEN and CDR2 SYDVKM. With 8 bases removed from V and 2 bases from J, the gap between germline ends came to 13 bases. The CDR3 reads CASGRGTAYEQYF. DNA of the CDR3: TGTGCCAGCGGCCGGGGGACAGCCTACGAGCAGTACTTC.

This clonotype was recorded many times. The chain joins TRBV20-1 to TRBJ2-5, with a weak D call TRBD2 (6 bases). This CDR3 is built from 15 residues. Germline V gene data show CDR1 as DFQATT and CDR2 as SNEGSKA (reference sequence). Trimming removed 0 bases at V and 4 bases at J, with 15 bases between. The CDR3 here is CSARDGRAGRETQYF. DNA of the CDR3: TGCAGTGCTAGAGATGGAAGGGCGGGACGAGAGACCCAGTACTTC.

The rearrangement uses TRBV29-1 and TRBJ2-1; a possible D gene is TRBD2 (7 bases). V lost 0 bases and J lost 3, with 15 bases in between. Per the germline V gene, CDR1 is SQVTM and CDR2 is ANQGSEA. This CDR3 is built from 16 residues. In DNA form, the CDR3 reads TGCAGCGTTGAAGATCTTAAGGGGGGGAACTACAATGAGCAGTTCTTC. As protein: CSVEDLKGGNYNEQFF.

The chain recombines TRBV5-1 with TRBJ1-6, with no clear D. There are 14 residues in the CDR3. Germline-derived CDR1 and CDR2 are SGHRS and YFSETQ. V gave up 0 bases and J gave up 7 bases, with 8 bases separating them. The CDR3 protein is CASSLDPPNSPLHF. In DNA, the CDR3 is TGCGCCAGCAGCTTGGACCCCCCCAATTCACCCCTCCACTTT.

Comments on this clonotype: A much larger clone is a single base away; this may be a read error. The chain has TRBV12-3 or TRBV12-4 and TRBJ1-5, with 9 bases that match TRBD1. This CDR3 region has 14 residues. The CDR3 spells CTSSRDRANQPQHF. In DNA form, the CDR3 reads TGTACCAGCAGCCGGGACAGGGCCAATCAGCCCCAGCATTTT.

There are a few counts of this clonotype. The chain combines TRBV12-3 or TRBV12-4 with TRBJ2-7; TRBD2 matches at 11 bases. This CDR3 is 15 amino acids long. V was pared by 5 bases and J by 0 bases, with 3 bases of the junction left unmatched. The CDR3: CASSQGTSGSYEQYF. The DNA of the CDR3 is TGTGCCAGCAGTCAAGGGACTAGCGGCTCCTACGAGCAGTACTTC.

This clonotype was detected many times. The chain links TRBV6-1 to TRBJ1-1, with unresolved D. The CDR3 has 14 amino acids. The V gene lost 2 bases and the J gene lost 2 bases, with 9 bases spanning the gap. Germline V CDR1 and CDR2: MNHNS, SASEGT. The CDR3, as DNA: TGTGCCAGCAGTGAAACCCAGGAAAACACTGAAGCTTTCTTT. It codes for CASSETQENTEAFF.

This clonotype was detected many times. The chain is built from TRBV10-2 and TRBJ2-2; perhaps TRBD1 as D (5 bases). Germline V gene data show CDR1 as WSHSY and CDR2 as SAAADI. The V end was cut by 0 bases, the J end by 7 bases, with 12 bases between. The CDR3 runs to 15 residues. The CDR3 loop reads CASSESTRADGELFF. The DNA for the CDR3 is TGCGCCAGCAGTGAGTCGACCAGGGCGGACGGGGAGCTGTTTTTT.